Sequencing of this T cell receptor beta chain was carried out in a study of T cell responses to AZD1222 COVID-19 vaccine. This CDR3 has 14 amino acids. Trimming removed 10 bases at V and 2 bases at J, with 16 bases between. Germline loops: CDR1 SGDLS, CDR2 YYNGEE. Some clones are missing from TCRdb's copy, which holds only in-frame ones; the method was immunoSEQ multiplex PCR. The sample records around 100,000 clones, about nine tenths being singletons. V usage is TRBV9 and J usage is TRBJ1-5, with D possibly TRBD1 on 6 matching bases. The clonotype was recovered from an adult who received the MenACWY meningococcal vaccine as a control. Sequencing used peripheral blood, obtained 28 days after the second dose of the MenACWY control vaccine. CDR3: CASNPGGRNQPQHF. The CDR3 coding sequence is TGTGCCTCAAATCCCGGGGGGCGCAATCAGCCCCAGCATTTT.